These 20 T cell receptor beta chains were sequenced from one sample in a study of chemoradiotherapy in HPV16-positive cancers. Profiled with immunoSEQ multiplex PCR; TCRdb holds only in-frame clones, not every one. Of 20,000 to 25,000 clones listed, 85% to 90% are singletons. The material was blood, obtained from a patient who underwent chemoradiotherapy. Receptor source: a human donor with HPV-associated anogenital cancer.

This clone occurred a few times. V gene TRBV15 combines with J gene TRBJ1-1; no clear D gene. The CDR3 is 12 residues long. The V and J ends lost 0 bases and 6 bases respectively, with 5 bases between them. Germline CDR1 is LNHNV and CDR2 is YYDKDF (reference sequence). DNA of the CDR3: TGTGCCACCAGCAGAGAGATAGCTGAAGCTTTCTTT. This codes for CATSREIAEAFF.

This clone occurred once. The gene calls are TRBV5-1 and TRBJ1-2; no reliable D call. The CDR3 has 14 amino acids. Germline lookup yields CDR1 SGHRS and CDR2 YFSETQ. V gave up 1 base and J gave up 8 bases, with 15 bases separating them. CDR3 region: CASSLSGVGGGYTF. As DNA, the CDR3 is TGCGCCAGCAGCTTGTCTGGCGTCGGTGGCGGCTACACCTTC.

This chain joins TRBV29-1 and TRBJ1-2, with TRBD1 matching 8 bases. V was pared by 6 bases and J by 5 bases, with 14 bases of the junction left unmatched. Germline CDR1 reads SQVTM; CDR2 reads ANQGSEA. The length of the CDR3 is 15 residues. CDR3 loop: CSVLGQGARGYGYTF. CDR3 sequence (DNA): TGCAGCGTCCTCGGGCAGGGGGCGAGAGGTTATGGCTACACCTTC.

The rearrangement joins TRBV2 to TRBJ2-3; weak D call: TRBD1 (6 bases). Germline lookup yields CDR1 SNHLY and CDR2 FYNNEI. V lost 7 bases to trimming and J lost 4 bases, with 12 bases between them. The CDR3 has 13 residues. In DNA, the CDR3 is TGTGCCAGCAAGGGGGATGGACCAGATACGCAGTATTTT. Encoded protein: CASKGDGPDTQYF.

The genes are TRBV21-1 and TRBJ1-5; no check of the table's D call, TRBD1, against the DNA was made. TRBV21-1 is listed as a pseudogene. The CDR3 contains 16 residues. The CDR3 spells CASSPGGPRGYQPQHF. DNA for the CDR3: TGTGCCAGCAGCCCAGGGGGACCCAGGGGGTATCAGCCCCAGCATTTT.

The CDR3 reads CASSISRGIMGTEAFF. As DNA, the CDR3 is TGTGCCAGTAGTATCTCCAGGGGGATCATGGGCACTGAAGCTTTCTTT. The chain recombines TRBV19 with TRBJ1-1; 7 bases are a match to TRBD1. This CDR3 spans 16 amino acids. The J segment lost 4 bases and the V segment lost 3 bases, leaving 11 bases of the junction unmatched. Germline loops: CDR1 LNHDA, CDR2 SQIVND (reference sequence).

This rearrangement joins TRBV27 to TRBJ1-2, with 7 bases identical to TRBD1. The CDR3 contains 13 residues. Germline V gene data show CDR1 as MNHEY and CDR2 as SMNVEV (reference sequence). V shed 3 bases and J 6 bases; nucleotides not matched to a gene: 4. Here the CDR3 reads CASSFRTGHGYTF. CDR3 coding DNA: TGTGCCAGCAGTTTCCGGACAGGACATGGCTACACCTTC.

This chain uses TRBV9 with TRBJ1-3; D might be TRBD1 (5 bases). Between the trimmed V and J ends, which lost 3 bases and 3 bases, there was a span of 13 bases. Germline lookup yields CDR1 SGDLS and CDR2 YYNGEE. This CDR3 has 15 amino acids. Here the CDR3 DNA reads TGTGCCAGCAGCGCCCAGGGAGCAGGTGGAAACACCATATATTTT. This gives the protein CASSAQGAGGNTIYF. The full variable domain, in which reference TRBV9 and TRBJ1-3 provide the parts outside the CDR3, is DSGVTQTPKHLITATGQRVTLRCSPRSGDLSVYWYQQSLDQGLQFLIQYYNGEERAKGNILERFSAQQFPDLHSELNLSSLELGDSALYFCASSAQGAGGNTIYFGEGSWLTVV.

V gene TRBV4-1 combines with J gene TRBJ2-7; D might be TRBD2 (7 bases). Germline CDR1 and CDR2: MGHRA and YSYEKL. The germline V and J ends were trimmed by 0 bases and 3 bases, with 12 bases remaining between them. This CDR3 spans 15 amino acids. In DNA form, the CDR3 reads TGCGCCAGCAGCCAAGAAGGGGGGGGGAGCTACGAGCAGTACTTC. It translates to CASSQEGGGSYEQYF.

CDR3 coding DNA: TGTGCCAGCAGCCAGGGACTTGACTACAATGAGCAGTTCTTC. It specifies CASSQGLDYNEQFF. The chain is built from TRBV5-4 and TRBJ2-1; D perhaps matches TRBD2 (6 bases). CDR3 length equals 14 residues. Per germline, CDR1 SGHNT and CDR2 YYREEE (reference sequence). The V and J ends lost 4 bases and 3 bases respectively, with 11 bases between them. The full variable domain, its missing parts supplied by reference TRBV5-4 and TRBJ2-1, is ETGVTQSPTHLIKTRGQQVTLRCSSQSGHNTVSWYQQALGQGPQFIFQYYREEENGRGNFPPRFSGLQFPNYSSELNVNALELDDSALYLCASSQGLDYNEQFFGPGTRLTVL.

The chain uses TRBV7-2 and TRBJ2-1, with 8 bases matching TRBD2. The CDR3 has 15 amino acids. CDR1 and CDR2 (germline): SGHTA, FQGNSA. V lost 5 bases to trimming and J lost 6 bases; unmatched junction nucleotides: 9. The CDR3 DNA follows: TGTGCCAGCAGCCGTAGCGGGGTAGGCGGCAATGAGCAGTTCTTC. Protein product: CASSRSGVGGNEQFF.

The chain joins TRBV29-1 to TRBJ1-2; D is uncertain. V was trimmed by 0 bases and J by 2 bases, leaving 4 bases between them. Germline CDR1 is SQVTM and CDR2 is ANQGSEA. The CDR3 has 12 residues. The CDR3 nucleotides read TGCAGCGTTGAAGACCTCAACTATGGCTACACCTTC. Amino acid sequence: CSVEDLNYGYTF.

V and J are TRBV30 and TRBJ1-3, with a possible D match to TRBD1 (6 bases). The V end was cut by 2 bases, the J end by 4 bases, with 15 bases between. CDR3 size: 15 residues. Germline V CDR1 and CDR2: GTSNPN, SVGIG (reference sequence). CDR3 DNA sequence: TGTGCCTGGAGTCAGGGGACAACCCAAGGAAACACCATATATTTT. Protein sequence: CAWSQGTTQGNTIYF.

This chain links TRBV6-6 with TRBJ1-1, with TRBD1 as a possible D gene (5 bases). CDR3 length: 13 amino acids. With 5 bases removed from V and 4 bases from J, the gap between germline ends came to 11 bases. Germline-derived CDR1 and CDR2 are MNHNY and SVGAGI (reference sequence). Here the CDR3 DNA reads TGTGCCAGCAGTCCTGGGACTGCCACTGAAGCTTTCTTT. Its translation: CASSPGTATEAFF.

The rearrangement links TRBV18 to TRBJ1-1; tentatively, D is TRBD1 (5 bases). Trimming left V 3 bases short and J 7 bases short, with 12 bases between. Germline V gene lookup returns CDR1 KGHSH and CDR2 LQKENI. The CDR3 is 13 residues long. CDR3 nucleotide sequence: TGTGCCAGCTCACCCTTAATTGACAGTGAAGCTTTCTTT. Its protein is CASSPLIDSEAFF.

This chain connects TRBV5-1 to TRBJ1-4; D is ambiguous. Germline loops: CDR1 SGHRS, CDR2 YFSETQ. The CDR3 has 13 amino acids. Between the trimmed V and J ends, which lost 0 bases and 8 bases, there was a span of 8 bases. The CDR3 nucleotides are TGCGCCAGCAGCTTGGAACAAGGCGAAAAACTGTTTTTT. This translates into CASSLEQGEKLFF.

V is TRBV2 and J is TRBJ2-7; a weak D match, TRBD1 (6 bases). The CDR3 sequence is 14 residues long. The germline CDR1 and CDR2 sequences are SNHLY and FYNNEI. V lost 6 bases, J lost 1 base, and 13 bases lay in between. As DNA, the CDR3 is TGTGCCAGCAGAGGACAGCCGCCTTCCTACGAGCAGTACGTC. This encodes CASRGQPPSYEQYV.

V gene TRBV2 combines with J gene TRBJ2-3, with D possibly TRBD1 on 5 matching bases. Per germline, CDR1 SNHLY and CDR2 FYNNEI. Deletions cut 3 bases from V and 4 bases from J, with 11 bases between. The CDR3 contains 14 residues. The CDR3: CASSDSGRADTQYF. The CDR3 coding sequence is TGTGCCAGCAGTGATAGTGGCAGGGCAGATACGCAGTATTTT.

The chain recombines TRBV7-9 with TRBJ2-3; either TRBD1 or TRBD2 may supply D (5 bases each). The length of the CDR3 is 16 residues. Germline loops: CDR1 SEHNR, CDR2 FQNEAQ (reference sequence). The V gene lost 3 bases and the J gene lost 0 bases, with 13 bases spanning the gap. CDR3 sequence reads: CASSFGTAKSTDTQYF. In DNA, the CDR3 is TGTGCCAGCAGCTTCGGGACGGCAAAAAGCACAGATACGCAGTATTTT.

This chain's CDR3 is CASSQPSVYSGNTIYF. In DNA form, the CDR3 reads TGTGCCAGCAGCCAGCCTTCGGTGTACTCTGGAAACACCATATATTTT. The chain links TRBV7-6 to TRBJ1-3; D gene uncertain. The CDR3 has 16 amino acids. The germline gives CDR1 SGHVS, CDR2 FNYEAQ. V was cut by 5 bases and J by 0 bases, with 14 bases left in between.